The 14 T cell receptor beta chains below were found in one sample sequenced in a study of PD-1 blockade in classical Hodgkin lymphoma. The protocol was immunoSEQ multiplex PCR, while the TCRdb copy is restricted to in-frame clones and leaves out a portion. The data show tens of thousands of clones, about nine tenths seen once. Each patient relapsed following autologous stem cell transplantation, and prior brentuximab vedotin exposure differed. The sample consisted of peripheral blood mononuclear cells (PBMCs), taken at baseline. The source of these receptors is a human donor with classical Hodgkin lymphoma.

The chain joins TRBV19 to TRBJ1-1; TRBD1 matches at 9 bases. The junction had 4 bases not matched to a gene; V was cut back by 4 bases and J by 4 bases. Germline V gene data show CDR1 as LNHDA and CDR2 as SQIVND (reference sequence). The CDR3 runs 14 residues. The CDR3, as DNA: TGTGCCAGTAGTAAACAGGGGGCGCTCACTGAAGCTTTCTTT. Translating it yields CASSKQGALTEAFF.

V gene TRBV15 combines with J gene TRBJ2-2; D is uncertain. The germline gives CDR1 LNHNV, CDR2 YYDKDF (reference sequence). CDR3 length: 15 residues. V gave up 6 bases and J gave up 0 bases, with 11 bases separating them. CDR3 sequence reads: CATREFLPNTGELFF. For the CDR3, the DNA is TGTGCCACCAGAGAGTTCCTTCCGAACACCGGGGAGCTGTTTTTT.

The chain uses TRBV7-6 and TRBJ2-7, with TRBD2 identical over 9 bases. V trimming: 8 bases; J trimming: 6 bases; junction bases outside the gene matches: 23. The CDR3 is 18 amino acids. Per the germline V gene, CDR1 is SGHVS and CDR2 is FNYEAQ. CDR3 loop: CASAPFGGSGRYQGEQYF. DNA for the CDR3: TGTGCCAGCGCGCCCTTCGGGGGGAGCGGGAGGTACCAGGGCGAGCAGTACTTC. Based on the CDR3 plus reference TRBV7-6 and TRBJ2-7, the full variable domain is GAGVSQSPRYKVTKRGQDVALRCDPISGHVSLYWYRQALGQGPEFLTYFNYEAQQDKSGLPNDRFSAERPEGSISTLTIQRTEQRDSAMYRCASAPFGGSGRYQGEQYFGPGTRLTVT.

The J gene is TRBJ1-1, the V gene TRBV27; 8 nucleotides match TRBD1. V lost 3 bases and J lost 7; bases outside the gene matches: 13. The CDR3 loop spans 16 amino acids. Looked up from germline, CDR1 is MNHEY and CDR2 is SMNVEV (reference sequence). The CDR3 loop is CASSLEGIGQGGEAFF. CDR3 nucleotide sequence: TGTGCCAGCAGTTTGGAGGGCATCGGACAGGGCGGTGAAGCTTTCTTT.

V usage is TRBV20-1 and J usage is TRBJ2-1, with no clear D. The V and J ends lost 5 bases and 7 bases respectively, with 9 bases between them. The CDR3 consists of 11 residues. The V gene's germline CDR1 is DFQATT and CDR2 SNEGSKA (reference sequence). The CDR3 sequence is CSAVPQNEQFF. In DNA, the CDR3 is TGCAGTGCTGTCCCCCAGAATGAGCAGTTCTTC.

The chain carries TRBV7-2 and TRBJ2-1; D is undetermined. This CDR3 region has 18 residues. Between the trimmed V and J ends, which lost 5 bases and 6 bases, there was a span of 26 bases. Germline CDR1 reads SGHTA; CDR2 reads FQGNSA. In nucleotides, the CDR3 is TGTGCCAGCAGCCTATGGCCAACACCCAGGTCGAACTTCAATGAGCAGTTCTTC. This sequence encodes CASSLWPTPRSNFNEQFF. Filled out from reference TRBV7-2 and TRBJ2-1, the complete variable domain reads GAGVSQSPSNKVTEKGKDVELRCDPISGHTALYWYRQSLGQGLEFLIYFQGNSAPDKSGLPSDRFSAERTGGSVSTLTIQRTQQEDSAVYLCASSLWPTPRSNFNEQFFGPGTRLTVL.

To note about this clone: Other DNA sequences of this sample code for an identical CDR3. This chain links TRBV18 with TRBJ2-5; possibly TRBD1 for D (5 bases). Germline CDR1 is KGHSH and CDR2 is LQKENI. V lost 3 bases and J lost 2, with 10 bases in between. The CDR3 totals 14 residues. CDR3 nucleotides: TGTGCCAGCTCACCGGGGCAGACGCAAGAGACCCAGTACTTC. It specifies CASSPGQTQETQYF. The full variable domain, completed using reference TRBV18 and TRBJ2-5, is NAGVMQNPRHLVRRRGQEARLRCSPMKGHSHVYWYRQLPEEGLKFMVYLQKENIIDESGMPKERFSAEFPKEGPSILRIQQVVRGDSAAYFCASSPGQTQETQYFGPGTRLLVL.

V is TRBV5-4 and J is TRBJ1-2; D unclear. Trimming pared 0 bases from V and 2 bases from J, leaving 8 bases between. CDR1 and CDR2 from the germline V gene are SGHNT and YYREEE (reference sequence). This CDR3 has 14 amino acids. The CDR3, as DNA: TGTGCCAGCAGCTTGGACCGGATCAACTATGGCTACACCTTC. Amino acids: CASSLDRINYGYTF.

The chain is built from TRBV11-2 and TRBJ1-1; D unresolved. This CDR3 contains 14 residues. V was trimmed by 4 bases and J by 3 bases, leaving 12 bases between them. CDR1 and CDR2 (germline): SGHAT, FQNNGV. The CDR3 sequence: CASSSRASDTEAFF. The DNA for the CDR3 is TGTGCCAGCAGCTCGCGGGCGTCCGACACTGAAGCTTTCTTT.

This rearrangement joins TRBV29-1 to TRBJ1-1, with a possible D match to TRBD1 (5 bases). V lost 4 bases and J 3 bases, leaving 12 bases between the germline ends. The CDR3 has 13 residues. The germline V gene encodes CDR1 SQVTM and CDR2 ANQGSEA. The CDR3 DNA sequence: TGCAGCGTTGGGGACCGAGGCGACACTGAAGCTTTCTTT. Translated, it gives CSVGDRGDTEAFF.

The chain couples TRBV27 to TRBJ2-1, with 8 bases matching TRBD2. Looked up from germline, CDR1 is MNHEY and CDR2 is SMNVEV (reference sequence). This CDR3 has 15 residues. Trimming cost V 5 bases and J 7 bases; bases outside gene matches: 10. Written as DNA, the CDR3 is TGTGCCAGCAGTCCTGGGCCCGGACTAGCTAATGAGCAGTTCTTC. It is translated as CASSPGPGLANEQFF.

The J gene is TRBJ1-1, the V gene TRBV28; the match to TRBD1 covers 10 bases. Germline assignment: CDR1 MDHEN and CDR2 SYDVKM. J gave up 0 bases and V 3 bases, and 4 bases lay outside the gene matches. This CDR3 region has 16 residues. CDR3 bases: TGTGCCAGCAGTTTTTTGGGACAGGGGATGAACACTGAAGCTTTCTTT. Its protein product is CASSFLGQGMNTEAFF.

V usage is TRBV4-3 and J usage is TRBJ1-2, with 7 bases aligning to TRBD1. V lost 0 bases, J lost 2 bases, and 6 bases stayed unmatched. Germline CDR1 is LGHNA and CDR2 is YSLEER. The length of the CDR3 is 16 residues. CDR3: CASSQDHLTGNYGYTF. The DNA for the CDR3 is TGCGCCAGCAGCCAAGATCATTTGACAGGGAACTATGGCTACACCTTC.

This clone was found once. The chain combines TRBV7-8 with TRBJ2-1, with a tentative D call TRBD2 (6 bases). This CDR3 comprises 13 residues. V was clipped by 2 bases and J by 7 bases, with 9 bases between them. Germline-derived CDR1 and CDR2 are SGHVS and FQNEAQ. CDR3 sequence reads: CASSLRLDNEQFF. The CDR3 DNA sequence: TGTGCCAGCAGCTTAAGACTAGATAATGAGCAGTTCTTC.